This TCR beta chain comes out of a study of beta chain features in type 1 diabetes. CDR1 and CDR2 (germline): SGHTA, FQGNSA. CDR3 length: 16 residues. Trimming removed 7 bases at V and 2 bases at J, with 19 bases between. What was sequenced were expressed TCRB transcripts, since all of the isolated RNA had been reverse transcribed. Sequencing was performed with immunoSEQ multiplex PCR; in TCRdb, only in-frame clones are kept and a portion is missing. Found here are roughly 450,000 clones, 9.5% to 12% of them singletons; the top ten hold more than 0.045%. The V gene is TRBV7-2, the J gene TRBJ2-3; D tentatively reads TRBD1 or TRBD2 (6 bases each). The receptor was derived from a woman between 18 and 29 years old in good health. The sample comprised naive CD4+ T cells from blood. The CDR3 nucleotides are TGTGCCAGCACCCGGCTACGAGGGGGGTCCACAGATACGCAGTATTTT. Its translation: CASTRLRGGSTDTQYF.